This T cell receptor beta chain was sequenced in a study of cytomegalovirus exposure and HLA in healthy donors (dated by TCRdb to the late 2010s). Concerning the study at large: An earlier analysis of 587 of the donors reported 250 to 350 Gb of sequence data and around 120 million unique TCR beta sequences obtained from 150 million to 200 million T cells. A later genetic analysis took genome-wide SNP genotypes for about 55% of the roughly 670 donors and used that subset as a discovery cohort. HLA typing included class I and class II loci at four-digit resolution. To decide whether each TCR beta V gene segment behaved as functional or pseudogenic, an earlier analysis of 587 of the donors relied on high-throughput TCR beta sequencing. All discovery cohort repertoires had been generated on a single sequencing platform. Roughly 300 gigabases of sequencing data and around 90 million unique TCR sequences made up an early release that covered approximately 650 HLA-typed donors. Alongside the repertoire data, information on donor age, sex, ethnicity and CMV serostatus was compiled. The aim of the study was to test whether cataloging public T cell receptors could identify signatures of past pathogen exposure. The number of donors typed differed by locus, with 629-630 for A, B, C, DRB1 and DQB1, over 500 for DQA1, 606 for DPA1, and some 450 for DPB1. In the later analysis, no new phenotypic data were used to find candidate immune exposures; instead, reliance was placed on TCR beta sequences and their occurrence across donors. Among the roughly 400 genotyped donors, approximately 76% belonged to the genetic ancestry cluster associated with self-reported Caucasian donors. To study patterns of TCR occurrence, a later analysis re-analyzed previously published TCR beta repertoires from 700 or so donors and added high-resolution HLA genotyping. Across approximately 400 genotyped donors of the cohort, an average of roughly 230,000 unique TCR beta nucleotide sequences per donor were sequenced, and around 20% of those sequences were non-productive. The study used immunosequencing to profile the T cell repertoires of some 600 subjects and linked those repertoires to cytomegalovirus serostatus. To predict cytomegalovirus infection status, the study brought together high-throughput TCR immunosequencing, statistical association of individual TCRs with disease status, and machine learning. Because of strong linkage in the cohort, roughly five DR-DQ haplotypes were treated as single units for association and clustering. In addition to the first cohort of 666 subjects, a separate validation cohort of 120 different subjects was used. On the study overall, not on this receptor specifically: Strong co-occurrence of HLA alleles, especially DR and DQ, made assigning TCR associations to individual alleles difficult. An association between a missense DCLRE1C variant and V-gene and J-gene trimming of TCR beta chains was found in a later genetic analysis and replicated in an independent cohort. A further reported finding was that TCR beta sequences accurately predicted the HLA-A and HLA-B alleles for most subjects in the first cohort. According to the authors, the approach could potentially be generalized to other disease states and immunological phenotypes. Specific HLA alleles were associated with some 15,000 TCR beta sequences at a false discovery rate of 0.05 in a later analysis. The classifier was reported to diagnose cytomegalovirus status with high specificity and sensitivity in both the original cohort and the validation cohort. The only immune exposure information available for the cohort was CMV serostatus. In a later analysis, the rate of TCR association differed among HLA loci, with DRB1 alleles having the most associated TCRs and HLA-C alleles having the fewest. A cluster of highly shared sequence variants was judged likely to be a technical artifact of the sequencing pipeline. HLA typing was unavailable for some donors at each locus, so association tests used only the typed subset. According to a later analysis, most CMV-associated TCR beta chains appeared to be HLA-restricted, and the HLA associations seemed to be driven largely by CMV exposure. Only TCR beta chains were sequenced in this cohort, and the absence of alpha or paired-chain data limited detectable features. An earlier analysis of 587 of the donors showed that most TCR beta V segments appeared in productive rearrangements either about 87% or about 30% of the time, which broadly matched IMGT annotations. A later analysis found that HLA-associated TCR beta chains were more clonally expanded and had lower generation probabilities than equally common non-associated chains. Three of the identified cytomegalovirus-associated TCR beta chains were confirmed in vitro to be specific for cytomegalovirus antigens. Because counts were too low, about 18 rarely observed V segments, including chromosome 9 orphons, were excluded from the earlier analysis of around 640 of the donors. In the study, 150 to 200 TCR beta chains were listed as associated with cytomegalovirus. A later genetic analysis reported fewer N-insertions in productive TCRs among donors in an Asian-associated ancestry cluster than the roughly 620-donor mean. Roughly uniform sequencing depth across donors was assumed in presence/absence analyses, although this assumption may not hold. In a later analysis, several top co-occurrence clusters were reported to appear linked to parvovirus B19, influenza, CMV and Epstein-Barr virus. Linkage disequilibrium might explain the correlated functional status among segregating V segments, but an unknown experimental factor could not be excluded. Most TCR sequences were observed very rarely across donors, whereas some public TCRs were present in many individuals. The 87-base-pair reads could not distinguish some IMGT-functional V segments, including TRBV6-2 and TRBV6-3, so those segments were excluded.

Library preparation was by the immunoSEQ multiplex PCR assay. The multiplex PCR relied on a mix of 60 forward primers for TCR Vbeta segments and 13 reverse primers for TCR Jbeta segments. The CDR3 region of rearranged TCR beta genes was amplified from genomic DNA with a multiplex PCR assay. On the Illumina HiSeq System, the amplified TCR beta libraries were sequenced as 87-base-pair reads. For the original study's pipeline: In a later analysis, roughly 80 million unique TCR beta chains were counted across the 666 repertoires, and approximately 11 million of these chains were shared by at least two donors. Raw reads were error-corrected and collapsed into unique sequences with a nearest-neighbor algorithm that merged closely related sequences to remove PCR and sequencing errors. Alignment of CDR3 sequences to IMGT reference sequences was used to assign V, D and J gene segments. For a sequence to be retained, at least a six-nucleotide match to both a V gene segment and a J gene segment was required. Rearrangements were called productive when the CDR3 lacked stop codons and stayed in frame with V and J; all others were non-productive. Following IMGT convention, CDR3 was defined as the stretch from the second conserved V-encoded cysteine up to the conserved J-encoded phenylalanine. The earlier analysis of 587 of the donors excluded sequences that lacked an unambiguous match to a single V gene segment. An earlier analysis of several hundred of the donors called V segments functional above 56.7% productive rearrangements and segregating when the between-donor standard deviation exceeded 5%. To diagnose cytomegalovirus status from the catalog of TCR beta chain sequences, a statistical classification framework was built. In a later analysis, V and J genes were assigned by comparing TCR nucleotide sequences against IMGT/GENE-DB human TR gene sequences. The TCRdist pipeline was used in a later analysis to assign CDR3 sequences and most-parsimonious VDJ recombination scenarios. A later analysis defined each TCR beta chain by its CDR3 amino acid sequence plus V-gene family, and excluded reads lacking a unique V-gene family. In a later analysis, around 600 highly shared, low-generation-probability nucleotide sequences were removed to address suspected cross-contamination and a sequencing artifact. In a later analysis, a clonal expansion index for each public chain was calculated from normalized within-repertoire ranks of inferred template counts. In a later analysis, generation probabilities were computed with a VDJ recombination model fitted to out-of-frame rearrangements, and the resulting probabilities were checked against IGoR. In a later analysis, TCR-TCR, TCR-HLA and TCR-CMV co-occurrence was scored with hypergeometric tests, and a repertoire-size bias correction was applied to TCR pairs. To estimate false discovery rates, a later analysis permuted the HLA or CMV assignments 20 times. In a later analysis, co-occurring TCRs were grouped with DBSCAN, and TCRdist sequence similarity was added when clustering was performed within HLA-allele-positive subsets. For co-occurrence clustering, repertoires with fewer than 30,000 or more than 120,000 public chains were excluded, along with 4 to 6 repertoires with anomalous nucleotide sharing. What TCRdb holds here is the immuneACCESS table cut down to in-frame rearrangements. Part of the clones is not present; checked against another copy, under half of the missing clones reflect an unresolved V gene, and the others are unexplained. The V and J calls and clone size were taken over from that table, and D and trimming were inferred from the DNA. This sample holds roughly 150,000 clones; 80% to 85% were observed only once. Jointly, the top ten make up 3% to 3.5% of the sample.

The CDR3, from cysteine to phenylalanine, totals 17 residues. Left in the record is the CDR3 DNA by itself, 51 bases read in frame from the first base. Relative to germline, V is missing 7 bases and J is missing 0 bases, with 7 bases of the junction outside any gene match. CDR1 and CDR2 (LNHDA, SQIVND) derive from the germline V gene (reference sequence). With regard to this clone: The antigen it binds to is not known. Base quality data are lacking; no much larger clone is found one base away.

The cohort comprised some 700 healthy bone marrow donors. All cohort members were sampled while nominally healthy, although unrecorded immune exposures were likely present. The donor was CMV seronegative and belonged to the group of around 350 seronegative cohort members. A peripheral blood sample was provided by each donor, and peripheral blood mononuclear cells were used for TCR beta sequencing. Genomic DNA extraction from the blood cell samples was performed with the Qiagen DNeasy Blood Extraction Kit. The receptor was isolated from a male donor in good health and CMV-seronegative. The V and J genes are TRBV19 and TRBJ2-1; 12 bases in the junction line up with TRBD2. Specimen: PBMCs. The CDR3 has the sequence CASTRLAGARSYNEQFF. The sequence in DNA is TGTGCCAGTACTAGACTAGCGGGGGCCCGCTCCTACAATGAGCAGTTCTTC. The CDR3 plus the reference TRBV19 and TRBJ2-1 genes for the other parts give the full variable domain: DGGITQSPKYLFRKEGQNVTLSCEQNLNHDAMYWYRQDPGQGLRLIYYSQIVNDFQKGDIAEGYSVSREKKESFPLTVTSAQKNPTAFYLCASTRLAGARSYNEQFFGPGTRLTVL.